These 19 T cell receptor beta chains originate from one sample sequenced in a study of blood T cell repertoires in COVID-19. Produced via immunoSEQ multiplex PCR; TCRdb's table is partial and in-frame only. This sample has 130,000 to 150,000 clones, with 80% to 90% found just once. Sequenced: peripheral blood. The receptors here all came from a man between 18 and 35 years old with COVID-19, enrolled during active disease.

The rearrangement links TRBV7-3 to TRBJ2-7; D ambiguous. V lost 5 bases and J lost 4, with 15 bases in between. The CDR3 has 14 residues. The germline gives CDR1 SGHTA, CDR2 FQGTGA. CDR3 DNA: TGTGCCAGCAGCCCCCTCTACTTGTTTTACGAGCAGTACTTC. As protein: CASSPLYLFYEQYF. Filled out from reference TRBV7-3 and TRBJ2-7, the complete variable domain reads GAGVSQTPSNKVTEKGKYVELRCDPISGHTALYWYRQSLGQGPEFLIYFQGTGAADDSGLPNDRFFAVRPEGSVSTLKIQRTERGDSAVYLCASSPLYLFYEQYFGPGTRLTVT.

This chain links TRBV7-2 with TRBJ2-5; D gene unclear. From germline, CDR1 is SGHTA and CDR2 FQGNSA. The CDR3 covers 12 residues. The germline V and J ends were trimmed by 5 bases and 4 bases, with 8 bases remaining between them. The CDR3 sequence: CASSGSGETQYF. The DNA for the CDR3 is TGTGCCAGCAGCGGTTCGGGAGAGACCCAGTACTTC.

The chain joins TRBV21-1 to TRBJ1-4; the table's D call, TRBD1, has no DNA check behind it. TRBV21-1 is shown as a pseudogene. This CDR3 comprises 19 residues. In DNA form, the CDR3 reads TGTGCCAGCAGCAAACGAGGCACAGGGATGTGTCTAACTAATGAAAAACTGCTTTTT. Translated, it gives CASSKRGTGMCLTNEKLLF.

The chain has TRBV10-3 and TRBJ1-2, with D uncertain. CDR3 length equals 10 residues. Trimming shortened V by 10 bases and J by 8 bases, and 11 bases separated the two germline ends. Germline V gives CDR1 ENHRY, CDR2 SYGVKD. The CDR3 sequence: CATGEGGYTF. The CDR3 nucleotides are TGTGCCACCGGCGAGGGAGGCTACACCTTC.

The V and J genes are TRBV9 and TRBJ1-1, with TRBD1 as a possible D gene (5 bases). The germline CDR1 and CDR2 sequences are SGDLS and YYNGEE. There are 14 residues in the CDR3. Trimming pared 0 bases from V and 1 base from J, leaving 7 bases between. The CDR3 protein is CASSVGQQNTEAFF. CDR3 sequence (DNA): TGTGCCAGCAGCGTAGGACAGCAGAACACTGAAGCTTTCTTT.

This clone was seen a handful of times. V and J are TRBV29-1 and TRBJ2-1, with 11 nucleotides matching TRBD2. The V gene's germline CDR1 is SQVTM and CDR2 ANQGSEA. CDR3 length: 17 amino acids. V dropped 6 bases and J dropped 8; count of bases not matched to a gene: 18. CDR3 sequence (DNA): TGCAGCGTCCCACCCGCGGTTACTAGCGGGAGCTCGTATGAGCAGTTCTTC. Translating it yields CSVPPAVTSGSSYEQFF.

This chain links TRBV10-3 with TRBJ2-1; 11 bases match TRBD2. Looked up from germline, CDR1 is ENHRY and CDR2 is SYGVKD. J gave up 6 bases and V 1 base, and 5 bases lay outside the gene matches. The CDR3 is made up of 16 amino acids. CDR3 nucleotides: TGTGCCATCAGTGAGTGGGCTAGCGGGAGGCCCAATGAGCAGTTCTTC. Its translation is CAISEWASGRPNEQFF.

V usage is TRBV5-6 and J usage is TRBJ2-2, with 11 nucleotides matching TRBD2. Germline-derived CDR1 and CDR2 are SGHDT and YYEEEE. V lost 5 bases to trimming and J lost 0 bases; unmatched junction nucleotides: 6. CDR3 length: 17 residues. The CDR3 region is CASSFGTSGSNTGELFF. CDR3 sequence (DNA): TGTGCCAGCAGTTTCGGGACTAGCGGTTCGAACACCGGGGAGCTGTTTTTT.

This rearrangement joins TRBV7-6 to TRBJ2-1; 8 nucleotides align to TRBD2. The length of the CDR3 is 15 residues. Per germline, CDR1 SGHVS and CDR2 FNYEAQ. V lost 5 bases and J lost 8; bases outside the gene matches: 11. DNA of the CDR3: TGTGCCAGCAGCCCCCAGGGAAGTAGCGGGGATGAGCAGTTCTTC. Its translation: CASSPQGSSGDEQFF.

This clone was observed a few times. The CDR3 is CASSYLNLRTNYGYTF. The DNA of the CDR3 is TGTGCCAGCAGTTACCTCAACCTCAGGACTAACTATGGCTACACCTTC. This chain connects TRBV6-5 to TRBJ1-2; D gene uncertain. The CDR3 loop spans 16 amino acids. Per germline, CDR1 MNHEY and CDR2 SVGAGI. V gave up 2 bases and J gave up 0 bases, with 13 bases separating them.

This clone occurred once. This chain uses TRBV4-1 with TRBJ2-1; 10 bases fit TRBD2. CDR1 MGHRA and CDR2 YSYEKL come from the germline V gene. The length of the CDR3 is 18 residues. V lost 2 bases, J lost 3 bases, and 10 bases stayed unmatched. The CDR3 DNA reads TGCGCCAGCAGCCAACCAGCGGGAGGGTCCAACTTCTACAATGAGCAGTTCTTC. Protein sequence: CASSQPAGGSNFYNEQFF.

This chain links TRBV12-3 or TRBV12-4 with TRBJ1-2; 10 bases line up with TRBD1. V trimming: 6 bases; J trimming: 8 bases; junction bases outside the gene matches: 3. This CDR3 comprises 12 residues. In DNA, the CDR3 is TGTGCCAGCAGCTGGACAGGGGGGGGCTACACCTTC. This sequence encodes CASSWTGGGYTF.

The chain recombines TRBV7-8 with TRBJ2-7; D may be TRBD2 (6 bases). V dropped 3 bases and J dropped 9 bases, with 12 bases sitting between them. Per germline, CDR1 SGHVS and CDR2 FQNEAQ. The CDR3 has 12 amino acids. This chain's CDR3 is CASSLGGTGQYF. In DNA form, the CDR3 reads TGTGCCAGCAGCTTGGGGGGAACGGGGCAGTACTTC.

The chain joins TRBV27 to TRBJ2-7; TRBD1 aligns across 8 bases. CDR1 is MNHEY and CDR2 is SMNVEV in the germline V gene (reference sequence). V lost 10 bases and J lost 1; bases outside the gene matches: 3. CDR3 size: 12 residues. This chain's CDR3 is CANRGTSYEQYF. Written as DNA, the CDR3 is TGTGCCAACAGGGGGACATCCTACGAGCAGTACTTC.

The chain combines TRBV20-1 with TRBJ2-3; tentatively, D is TRBD2 (5 bases). Germline V gene data show CDR1 as DFQATT and CDR2 as SNEGSKA (reference sequence). This CDR3 is 11 amino acids long. V gave up 6 bases and J gave up 5 bases, with 9 bases separating them. This chain's CDR3 is CSAISGDTQYF. CDR3 in DNA: TGCAGTGCCATCAGCGGAGATACGCAGTATTTT.

The rearrangement links TRBV19 to TRBJ2-7; weak D call: TRBD2 (5 bases). Germline values: CDR1 LNHDA, CDR2 SQIVND (reference sequence). The V end was cut by 4 bases, the J end by 7 bases, with 11 bases between. The CDR3 is 12 residues long. In DNA, the CDR3 is TGTGCCAGTAGTAGCGACTATAGGGAGCAGTACTTC. Its protein is CASSSDYREQYF.

The chain recombines TRBV18 with TRBJ2-7, with a tentative D call TRBD2 (5 bases). The V end was cut by 3 bases, the J end by 6 bases, with 18 bases between. Germline lookup yields CDR1 KGHSH and CDR2 LQKENI. CDR3 length equals 15 residues. CDR3 in DNA: TGTGCCAGCTCACCGGCGGAGGTCCCATGGGGCGAGCAGTACTTC. Its translation: CASSPAEVPWGEQYF.

V and J are TRBV2 and TRBJ1-5; 8 bases fit TRBD1. This CDR3 has 15 amino acids. V gave up 3 bases and J gave up 7 bases; unmatched junction bases: 8. CDR1 is SNHLY, CDR2 FYNNEI, per germline. The CDR3 region is CASSERTGKLQPQHF. CDR3 coding DNA: TGTGCCAGCAGTGAGCGGACAGGGAAGTTGCAGCCCCAGCATTTT.

The CDR3 DNA is TGTGCCAGCAGTTCCCTCGCCCCCGGGACAGCCAACTATGGCTACACCTTC. Translating gives CASSSLAPGTANYGYTF. V usage is TRBV27 and J usage is TRBJ1-2; 7 nucleotides line up with TRBD1. Germline V gene data show CDR1 as MNHEY and CDR2 as SMNVEV (reference sequence). V gave up 4 bases and J gave up 2 bases; unmatched junction bases: 13. The CDR3 loop spans 17 amino acids.